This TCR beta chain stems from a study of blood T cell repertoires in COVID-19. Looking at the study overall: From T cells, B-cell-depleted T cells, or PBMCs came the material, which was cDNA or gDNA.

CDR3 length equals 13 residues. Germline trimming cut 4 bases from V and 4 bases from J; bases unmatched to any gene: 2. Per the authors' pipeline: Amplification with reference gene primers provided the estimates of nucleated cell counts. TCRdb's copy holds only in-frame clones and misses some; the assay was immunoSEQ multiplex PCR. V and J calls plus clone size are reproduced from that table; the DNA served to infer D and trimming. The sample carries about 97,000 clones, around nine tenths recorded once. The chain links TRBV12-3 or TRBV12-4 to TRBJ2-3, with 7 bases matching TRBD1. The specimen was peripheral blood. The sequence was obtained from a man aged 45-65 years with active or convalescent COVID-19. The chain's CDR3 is CASSSDRPDTQYF. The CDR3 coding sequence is TGTGCCAGCAGTTCGGACAGGCCAGATACGCAGTATTTT.